These 4 T cell receptor beta chains were sequenced from one sample in a study of metastatic and nonmetastatic thyroid tumors. Nobody among the patients had been given any treatment before thyroid surgery. TCRdb called clones again from the PCR reads with MiXCR. The sample has roughly 15,000 clones, roughly 23% seen once; the top ten hold approximately 11%. Specimen: blood. Receptors originate from a male donor with papillary thyroid cancer or a benign thyroid nodule (not recorded which). Some clones in this sample may be carry-over from other donors' samples.

This clone was picked up many times. V gene TRBV6-4 combines with J gene TRBJ2-1; D gene unclear. The V gene's germline CDR1 is MRHNA and CDR2 SNTAGT. The CDR3 is 11 amino acids. The ends were cut back, 2 bases at V and 8 bases at J, with 4 bases in the middle. The CDR3 loop is CASSDGYEQFF. The CDR3 region has the DNA TGTGCCAGCAGTGACGGCTATGAGCAGTTCTTC.

The rearrangement joins TRBV20-1 to TRBJ1-2; tentatively, D is TRBD1 (6 bases). There are 12 residues in the CDR3. V dropped 5 bases and J dropped 4 bases, with 11 bases sitting between them. In germline, CDR1 is DFQATT, CDR2 SNEGSKA (reference sequence). CDR3 bases: TGCAGTGCTGTTCAGGGGACCTATGGCTACACCTTC. Its translation: CSAVQGTYGYTF.

At least ten counts were recorded for this clone. This chain uses TRBV6-4 with TRBJ2-7, with D possibly TRBD1 on 6 matching bases. Trimming removed 6 bases from V and 2 bases from J, with 17 bases in between. The CDR3 contains 15 residues. From germline, CDR1 is MRHNA and CDR2 SNTAGT. Written as DNA, the CDR3 is TGTGCCAGCAGGGAGAGGACAGCCGGCCCCTACGAGCAGTACTTC. Translated: CASRERTAGPYEQYF.

This clone was counted at least ten times. This chain connects TRBV6-4 to TRBJ1-6; the D gene is possibly TRBD1 (5 bases). Germline loops: CDR1 MRHNA, CDR2 SNTAGT. The CDR3 consists of 13 residues. V lost 5 bases and J lost 9, with 11 bases in between. The CDR3 is CASSRGDASPLHF. CDR3 nucleotide sequence: TGTGCCAGCAGTCGAGGGGACGCTTCACCCCTCCACTTT.